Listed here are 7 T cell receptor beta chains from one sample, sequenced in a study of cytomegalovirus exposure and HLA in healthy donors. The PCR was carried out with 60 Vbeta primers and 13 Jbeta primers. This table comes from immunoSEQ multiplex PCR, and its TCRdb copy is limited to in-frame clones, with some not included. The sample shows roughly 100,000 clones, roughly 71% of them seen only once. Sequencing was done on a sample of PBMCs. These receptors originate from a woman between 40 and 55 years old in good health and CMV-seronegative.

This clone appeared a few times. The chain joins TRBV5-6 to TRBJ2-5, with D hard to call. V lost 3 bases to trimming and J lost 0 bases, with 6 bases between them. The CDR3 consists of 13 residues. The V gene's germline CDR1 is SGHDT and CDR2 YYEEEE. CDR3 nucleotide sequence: TGTGCCAGCAGCTCGCAGAACCAAGAGACCCAGTACTTC. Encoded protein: CASSSQNQETQYF. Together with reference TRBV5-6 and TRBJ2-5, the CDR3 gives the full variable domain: DAGVTQSPTHLIKTRGQQVTLRCSPKSGHDTVSWYQQALGQGPQFIFQYYEEEERQRGNFPDRFSGHQFPNYSSELNVNALLLGDSALYLCASSSQNQETQYFGPGTRLLVL.

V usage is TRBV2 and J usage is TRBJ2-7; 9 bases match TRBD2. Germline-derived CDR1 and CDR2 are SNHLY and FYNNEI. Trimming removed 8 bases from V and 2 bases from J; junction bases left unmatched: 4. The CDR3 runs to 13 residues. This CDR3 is CASGGLAAYEQYF. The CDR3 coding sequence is TGTGCCAGCGGGGGACTAGCCGCCTACGAGCAGTACTTC.

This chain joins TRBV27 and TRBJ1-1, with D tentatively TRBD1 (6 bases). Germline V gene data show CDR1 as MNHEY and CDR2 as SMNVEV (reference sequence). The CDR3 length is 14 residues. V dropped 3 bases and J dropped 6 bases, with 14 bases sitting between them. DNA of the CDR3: TGTGCCAGCAGTTTTTTAGGGGGGGGGTCTGAAGCTTTCTTT. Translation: CASSFLGGGSEAFF.

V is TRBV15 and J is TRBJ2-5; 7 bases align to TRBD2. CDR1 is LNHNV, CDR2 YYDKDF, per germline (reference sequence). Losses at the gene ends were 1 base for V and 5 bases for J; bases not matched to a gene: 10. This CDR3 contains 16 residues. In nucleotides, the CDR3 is TGTGCCACCAGCAGAGGGGGGGGATACTTCGGGGAGACCCAGTACTTC. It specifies CATSRGGGYFGETQYF. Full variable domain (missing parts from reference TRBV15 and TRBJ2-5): DAMVIQNPRYQVTQFGKPVTLSCSQTLNHNVMYWYQQKSSQAPKLLFHYYDKDFNNEADTPDNFQSRRPNTSFCFLDIRSPGLGDTAMYLCATSRGGGYFGETQYFGPGTRLLVL.

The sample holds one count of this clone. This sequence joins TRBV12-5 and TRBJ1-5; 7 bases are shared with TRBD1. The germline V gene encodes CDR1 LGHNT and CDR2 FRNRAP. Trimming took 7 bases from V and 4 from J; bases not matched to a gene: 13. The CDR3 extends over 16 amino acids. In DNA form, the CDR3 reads TGTGCTAGTGCCGATACCCGACAGGGCCTAAATCAGCCCCAGCATTTT. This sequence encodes CASADTRQGLNQPQHF.

This CDR3 is CASSYGGEEQYF. The CDR3 region has the DNA TGTGCCAGCAGTTACGGAGGGGAAGAGCAGTACTTC. The chain carries TRBV6-6 and TRBJ2-7; D possibly corresponds to TRBD2 (6 bases). CDR1 is MNHNY, CDR2 SVGAGI, per germline (reference sequence). The CDR3 covers 12 residues. V lost 2 bases, J lost 7 bases, and 9 bases lay in between.

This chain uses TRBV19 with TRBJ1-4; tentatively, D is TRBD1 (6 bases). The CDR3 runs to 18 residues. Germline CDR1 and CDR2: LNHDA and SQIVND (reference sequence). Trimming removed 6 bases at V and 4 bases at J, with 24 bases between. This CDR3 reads CASRSRSYLAGVNEKLFF. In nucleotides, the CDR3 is TGTGCCAGTAGATCACGGAGTTATTTGGCAGGGGTTAATGAAAAACTGTTTTTT.